This TCR beta chain was sequenced in a study of cytomegalovirus exposure and HLA in healthy donors. Study-wide results and limits: A highly shared variant cluster was judged a likely technical artifact. The study flagged roughly 150 TCR beta chains as cytomegalovirus-associated.

Germline V gene sequence: CDR1 MNHEY, CDR2 SMNVEV (reference sequence). V lost 3 bases to trimming and J lost 6 bases; unmatched junction nucleotides: 13. The CDR3 spans 17 residues. In the PCR, 60 Vbeta and 13 Jbeta primers were used. Measured with immunoSEQ multiplex PCR; TCRdb has only the in-frame clones, and not every one. This sample has approximately 150,000 clones, with about 70% found just once. Of note for this clone: What it recognizes is unknown.

The chain couples TRBV27 to TRBJ2-1, with TRBD2 matching 8 bases. Sequencing input: PBMCs. This TCR was sampled from a man aged 25-40 years in good health and CMV-seropositive. In DNA, the CDR3 is TGTGCCAGCAGTTTGAAGCCTTACGGGAGGGCGGTCAATGAGCAGTTCTTC. Its protein is CASSLKPYGRAVNEQFF.